The source of this T cell receptor (beta chain) is a study of OX40 agonist ivuxolimab in advanced cancers. The overall study: Head and neck, renal cell, melanoma or hepatocellular carcinoma were the cancers that dose-escalation patients had.

Trimming removed 6 bases at V and 11 bases at J, with 23 bases between. Germline assignment: CDR1 MNHEY and CDR2 SVGAGI. This CDR3 contains 15 residues. Broader study findings: Partial responders treated at 0.1-3.0 mg/kg exhibited clonal expansion among the lowest measured. Clonal expansion by week 6 occurred in CD4+ and CD8+ blood T cells (at 0.1 to 3.0 mg/kg).

This clone was observed a single time. Antigen unknown. Profiling relied on immunoSEQ multiplex PCR, and the TCRdb table lists in-frame clones only, not all of them. The sample has 55,000 to 65,000 clones, roughly four fifths seen once; the top ten hold approximately 2.2%. Blood was sampled at baseline, cycle 4 day 1, and cycle 7 day 1. The TCR originated in an adult with an advanced solid tumor such as melanoma, head and neck, liver or kidney cancer. The source was CD4+ or CD8+ T cells sorted from blood, collected in a trial of the OX40 agonist ivuxolimab. This rearrangement joins TRBV6-5 to TRBJ2-1; tentatively, D is TRBD2 (5 bases). The CDR3 reads CASRRRTSLSQKQFF. The CDR3 nucleotides are TGTGCCAGCAGGCGTAGAACTAGTCTCTCTCAGAAGCAGTTCTTC.